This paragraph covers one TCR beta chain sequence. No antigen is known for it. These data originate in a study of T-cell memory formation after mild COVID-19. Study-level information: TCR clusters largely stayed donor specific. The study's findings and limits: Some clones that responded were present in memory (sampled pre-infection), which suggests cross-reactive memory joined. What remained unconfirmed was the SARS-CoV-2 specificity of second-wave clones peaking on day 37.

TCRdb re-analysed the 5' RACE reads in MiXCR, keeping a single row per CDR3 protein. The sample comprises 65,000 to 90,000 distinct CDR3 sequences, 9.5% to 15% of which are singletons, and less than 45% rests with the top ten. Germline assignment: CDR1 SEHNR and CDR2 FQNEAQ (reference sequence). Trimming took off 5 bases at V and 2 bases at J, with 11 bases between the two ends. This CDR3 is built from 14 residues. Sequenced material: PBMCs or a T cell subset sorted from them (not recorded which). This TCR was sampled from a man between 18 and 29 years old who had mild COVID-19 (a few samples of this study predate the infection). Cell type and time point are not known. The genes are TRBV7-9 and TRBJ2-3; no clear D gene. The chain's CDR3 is CASSPSEVTDTQYF. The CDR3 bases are TGTGCCAGCAGCCCTTCTGAAGTCACAGATACGCAGTATTTT.